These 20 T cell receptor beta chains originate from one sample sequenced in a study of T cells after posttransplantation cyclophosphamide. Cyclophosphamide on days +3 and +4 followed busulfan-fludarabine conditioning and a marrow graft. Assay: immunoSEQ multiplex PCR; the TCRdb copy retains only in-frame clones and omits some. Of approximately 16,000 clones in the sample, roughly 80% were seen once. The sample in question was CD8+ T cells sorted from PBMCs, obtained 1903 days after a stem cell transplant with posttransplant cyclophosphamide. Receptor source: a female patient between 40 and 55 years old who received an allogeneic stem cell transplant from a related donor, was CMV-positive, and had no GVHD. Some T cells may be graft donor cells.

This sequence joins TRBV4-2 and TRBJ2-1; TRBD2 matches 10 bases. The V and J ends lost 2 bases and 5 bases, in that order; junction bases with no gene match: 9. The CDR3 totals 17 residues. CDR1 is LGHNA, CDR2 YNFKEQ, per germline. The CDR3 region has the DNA TGTGCCAGCAGCCAACCATCTAGCGGGGGAAACCACAATGAGCAGTTCTTC. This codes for CASSQPSSGGNHNEQFF.

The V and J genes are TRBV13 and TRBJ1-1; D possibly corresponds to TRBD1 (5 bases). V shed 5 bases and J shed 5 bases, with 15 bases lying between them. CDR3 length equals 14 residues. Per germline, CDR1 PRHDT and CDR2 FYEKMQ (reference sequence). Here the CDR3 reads CASSLGGIGTEAFF. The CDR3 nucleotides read TGTGCCAGCAGCCTCGGGGGGATTGGAACTGAAGCTTTCTTT.

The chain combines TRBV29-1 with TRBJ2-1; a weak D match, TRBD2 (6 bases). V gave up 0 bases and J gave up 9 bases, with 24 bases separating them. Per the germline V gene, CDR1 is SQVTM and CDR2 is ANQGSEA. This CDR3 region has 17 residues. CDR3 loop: CSVEEASLGGVRGEQFF. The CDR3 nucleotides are TGCAGCGTTGAAGAAGCATCCCTGGGGGGTGTACGGGGTGAGCAGTTCTTC.

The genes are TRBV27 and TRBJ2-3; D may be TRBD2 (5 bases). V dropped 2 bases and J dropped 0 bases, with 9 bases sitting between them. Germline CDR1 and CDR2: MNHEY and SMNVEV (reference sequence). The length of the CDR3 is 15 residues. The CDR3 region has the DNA TGTGCCAGCAGTTTACCGGGAACAAGCACAGATACGCAGTATTTT. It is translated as CASSLPGTSTDTQYF.

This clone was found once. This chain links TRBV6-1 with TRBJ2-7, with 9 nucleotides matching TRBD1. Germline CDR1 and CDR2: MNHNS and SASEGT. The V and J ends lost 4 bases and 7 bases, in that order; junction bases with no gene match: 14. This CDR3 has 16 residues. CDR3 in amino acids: CASSGSQTGGTWEQYF. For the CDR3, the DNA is TGTGCCAGCAGTGGTTCCCAGACAGGGGGGACTTGGGAGCAGTACTTC.

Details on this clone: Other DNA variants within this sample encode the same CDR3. The CDR3 sequence: CASSTPSENTEAFF. Here the CDR3 DNA reads TGTGCCAGTAGTACACCGAGTGAGAACACTGAAGCTTTCTTT. This chain connects TRBV19 to TRBJ1-1, with D uncertain. This CDR3 has 14 amino acids. Germline CDR1 reads LNHDA; CDR2 reads SQIVND (reference sequence). The V end was cut by 4 bases, the J end by 1 base, with 10 bases between.

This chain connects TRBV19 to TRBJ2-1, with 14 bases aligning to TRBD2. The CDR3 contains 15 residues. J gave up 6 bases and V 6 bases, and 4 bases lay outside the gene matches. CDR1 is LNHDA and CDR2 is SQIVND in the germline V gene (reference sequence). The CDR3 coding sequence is TGTGCCAGTAGCCTCGGACTAGCGGGGGGCAATGAGCAGTTCTTC. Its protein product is CASSLGLAGGNEQFF.

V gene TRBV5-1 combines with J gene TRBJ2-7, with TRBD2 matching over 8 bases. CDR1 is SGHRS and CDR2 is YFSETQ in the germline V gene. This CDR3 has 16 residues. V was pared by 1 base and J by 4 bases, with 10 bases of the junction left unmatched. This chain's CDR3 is CASSLLPTSGGYEQYF. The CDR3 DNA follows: TGCGCCAGCAGCTTGCTTCCTACTAGCGGAGGTTACGAGCAGTACTTC.

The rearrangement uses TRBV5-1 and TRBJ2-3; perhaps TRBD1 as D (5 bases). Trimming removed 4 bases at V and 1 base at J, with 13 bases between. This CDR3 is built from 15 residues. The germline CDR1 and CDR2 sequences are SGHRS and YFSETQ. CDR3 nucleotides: TGCGCCAGCAGCAACCGGGTAGGGGGCACAGATACGCAGTATTTT. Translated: CASSNRVGGTDTQYF.

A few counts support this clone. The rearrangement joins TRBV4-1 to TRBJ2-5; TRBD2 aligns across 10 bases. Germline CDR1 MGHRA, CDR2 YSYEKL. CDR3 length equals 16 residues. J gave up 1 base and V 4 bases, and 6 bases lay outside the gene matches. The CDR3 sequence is CASSPSPSGGQETQYF. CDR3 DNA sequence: TGCGCCAGCAGCCCCTCCCCTAGCGGGGGCCAAGAGACCCAGTACTTC.

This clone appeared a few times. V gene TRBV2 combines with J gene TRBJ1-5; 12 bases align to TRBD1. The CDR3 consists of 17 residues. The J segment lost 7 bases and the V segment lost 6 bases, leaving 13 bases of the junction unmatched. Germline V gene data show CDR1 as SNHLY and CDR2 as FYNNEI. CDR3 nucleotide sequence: TGTGCCAGCAGCCTTAACACCGGGACAGGGGGCTGGCAGCCCCAGCATTTT. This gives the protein CASSLNTGTGGWQPQHF. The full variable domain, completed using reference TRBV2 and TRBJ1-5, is EPEVTQTPSHQVTQMGQEVILRCVPISNHLYFYWYRQILGQKVEFLVSFYNNEISEKSEIFDDQFSVERPDGSNFTLKIRSTKLEDSAMYFCASSLNTGTGGWQPQHFGDGTRLSIL.

DNA of the CDR3: TGTGCCAGCAGCTTAGGTACAGTCGTCTCCTACGAGCAGTACTTC. It encodes CASSLGTVVSYEQYF. The V gene is TRBV7-9, the J gene TRBJ2-7; D remains unclear. CDR3 length: 15 amino acids. Germline V lookup: CDR1 SEHNR, CDR2 FQNEAQ (reference sequence). V lost 1 base and J lost 0, with 10 bases in between.

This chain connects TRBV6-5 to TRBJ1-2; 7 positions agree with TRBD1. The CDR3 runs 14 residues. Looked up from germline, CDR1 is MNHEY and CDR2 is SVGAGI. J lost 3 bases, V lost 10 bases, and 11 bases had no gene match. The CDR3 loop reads CATAAGQPDYGYTF. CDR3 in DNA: TGTGCCACCGCCGCGGGACAGCCTGACTATGGCTACACCTTC.

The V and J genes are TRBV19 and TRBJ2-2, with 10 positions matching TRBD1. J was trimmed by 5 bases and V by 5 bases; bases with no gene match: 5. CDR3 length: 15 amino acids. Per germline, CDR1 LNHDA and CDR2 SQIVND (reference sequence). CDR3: CASSSLDRGTGELFF. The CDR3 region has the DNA TGTGCCAGTAGTTCTCTGGACAGGGGGACCGGGGAGCTGTTTTTT. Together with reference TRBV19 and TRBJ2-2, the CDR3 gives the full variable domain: DGGITQSPKYLFRKEGQNVTLSCEQNLNHDAMYWYRQDPGQGLRLIYYSQIVNDFQKGDIAEGYSVSREKKESFPLTVTSAQKNPTAFYLCASSSLDRGTGELFFGEGSRLTVL.

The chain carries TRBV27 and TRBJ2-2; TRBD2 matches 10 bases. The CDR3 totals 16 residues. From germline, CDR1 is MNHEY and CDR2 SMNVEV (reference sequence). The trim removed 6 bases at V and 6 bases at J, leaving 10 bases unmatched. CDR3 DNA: TGTGCCAGCAGGTTAGCGGGGGGCCGGAGGTCCGGGGAGCTGTTTTTT. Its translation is CASRLAGGRRSGELFF.

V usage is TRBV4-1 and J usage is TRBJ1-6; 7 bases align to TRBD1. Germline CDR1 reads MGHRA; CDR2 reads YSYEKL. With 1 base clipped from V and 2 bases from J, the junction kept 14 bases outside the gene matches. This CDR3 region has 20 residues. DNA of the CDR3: TGCGCCAGCAGCCAAGCCCACACCCGAAGGGGGCCCGCCTATAATTCACCCCTCCACTTT. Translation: CASSQAHTRRGPAYNSPLHF.

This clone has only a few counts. CDR3 sequence (DNA): TGTGCTAGTGGTTTAGCACCTAATGAAAAACTGTTTTTT. Translating it yields CASGLAPNEKLFF. The genes are TRBV12-5 and TRBJ1-4; no firm D call. CDR3 length: 13 residues. Germline assignment: CDR1 LGHNT and CDR2 FRNRAP. Deletions cut 3 bases from V and 3 bases from J, with 5 bases between.

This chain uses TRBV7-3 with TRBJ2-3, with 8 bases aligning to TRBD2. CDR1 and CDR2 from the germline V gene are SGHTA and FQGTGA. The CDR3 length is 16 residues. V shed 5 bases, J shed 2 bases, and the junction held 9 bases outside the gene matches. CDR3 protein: CASSLGGGGPTDTQYF. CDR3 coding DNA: TGTGCCAGCAGCCTTGGTGGCGGGGGGCCCACAGATACGCAGTATTTT.

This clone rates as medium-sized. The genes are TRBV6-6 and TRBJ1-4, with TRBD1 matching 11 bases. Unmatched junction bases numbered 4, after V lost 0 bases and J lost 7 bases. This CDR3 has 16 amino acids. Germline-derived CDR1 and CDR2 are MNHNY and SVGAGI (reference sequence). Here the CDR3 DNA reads TGTGCCAGCAGTTACTCAGAGGGACAGGGGGTTGAAAAACTGTTTTTT. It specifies CASSYSEGQGVEKLFF.

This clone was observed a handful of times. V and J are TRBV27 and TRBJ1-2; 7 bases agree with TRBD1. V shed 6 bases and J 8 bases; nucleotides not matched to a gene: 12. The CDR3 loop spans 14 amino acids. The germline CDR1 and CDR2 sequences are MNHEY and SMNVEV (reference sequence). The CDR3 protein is CASSPPGQPLGYTF. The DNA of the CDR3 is TGTGCCAGCAGCCCGCCGGGACAGCCGTTAGGCTACACCTTC.